The sequence of this T cell receptor beta chain was determined in a study of CD8 T cells in Susac syndrome. Across the study: Five or six sequenced Susac syndrome patients had clinically active disease, while under ten were in remission. Study-wide points: There was no clonal expansion in the CD4+ T cell repertoires of Susac syndrome.

Random hexamers served to reverse transcribe roughly 0.45 to 1 ug RNA. TCRdb called the immunoSEQ multiplex PCR reads again in MiXCR, with one record for every CDR3 protein. The table includes some 96,000 distinct CDR3 sequences, around 94% detected once. Germline V gene sequence: CDR1 SGHTA, CDR2 FQGNSA. V was clipped by 5 bases and J by 5 bases, with 15 bases between them. This CDR3 has 14 residues. Concerning this clonotype itself: Its antigen is unidentified.

CD8+ and CD4+ T cells circulating in blood were sequenced for TCR beta. This TCR came from a human donor with Susac syndrome. The sample consisted of CD4+ T cells from PBMCs. This rearrangement joins TRBV7-2 to TRBJ2-5, with D perhaps matching TRBD2 (7 bases). CDR3 residues: CASSPRGGRETQYF. In nucleotides, the CDR3 is TGTGCCAGCAGCCCGAGGGGGGGTAGGGAGACCCAGTACTTC.